This TCR beta chain was found in a study of Graves' ophthalmopathy and Graves' hyperthyroidism. This clonotype appeared many times. The antigen remains unidentified. The CDR3 loop spans 14 amino acids. The germline V and J ends were trimmed by 9 bases and 4 bases, with 17 bases remaining between them. In germline, CDR1 is KGHDR, CDR2 SFDVKD. RNA transcripts served as template for amplifying TCR beta CDR3 sequences. Amplification began with first-round RT-PCR using HTBI primers, then second-round multiplex PCR was performed. TCRdb ran MiXCR on the multiplex PCR reads and lists one entry per CDR3 protein. Of around 400,000 distinct CDR3 sequences detected, 20% to 25% appear once; the ten largest clones hold 2.5% to 3.5%. Study findings and constraints: Blood repertoires reportedly contained most expanded thyroid clonotypes above 0.001 frequency.

Input material: peripheral blood. The chain is built from TRBV24-1 and TRBJ1-2; unclear D gene. The TCR comes from a woman between 18 and 29 years old with stable Graves' hyperthyroidism. In nucleotides, the CDR3 is TGTGCCACCGCGCTGGGCGGGGAGGCCTATGGCTACACCTTC. Protein product: CATALGGEAYGYTF.